A single sample is the source of the 2 T cell receptor beta chains below, sequenced in a study of CD8 T cells in Susac syndrome. RNA in amounts of about 0.5 to 1 ug was reverse transcribed with random hexamers. Using its own MiXCR run on the immunoSEQ multiplex PCR reads, TCRdb lists one record per CDR3 protein. The table has around 200,000 distinct CDR3 sequences, 90% to 95% seen once; the top ten hold around 0.1%. The sequenced material came from CD4+ T cells from PBMCs. Every receptor here comes from a human donor in good health.

The chain is built from TRBV24-1 and TRBJ2-5, with a possible D match to TRBD2 (6 bases). The CDR3 sequence is 13 residues long. Germline V gives CDR1 KGHDR, CDR2 SFDVKD. Trimming removed 9 bases at V and 0 bases at J, with 10 bases between. CDR3 protein: CATATSNQETQYF. CDR3 nucleotides: TGTGCCACCGCAACTAGCAACCAAGAGACCCAGTACTTC.

This sequence joins TRBV4-1 and TRBJ1-4; D gene unclear. Germline CDR1 reads MGHRA; CDR2 reads YSYEKL. The CDR3 extends over 15 amino acids. Trimming cost V 6 bases and J 3 bases, with 14 bases left between them. CDR3 DNA: TGCGCCAGCAGTACCTCACAGAGACCTAATGAAAAACTGTTTTTT. Residues: CASSTSQRPNEKLFF.